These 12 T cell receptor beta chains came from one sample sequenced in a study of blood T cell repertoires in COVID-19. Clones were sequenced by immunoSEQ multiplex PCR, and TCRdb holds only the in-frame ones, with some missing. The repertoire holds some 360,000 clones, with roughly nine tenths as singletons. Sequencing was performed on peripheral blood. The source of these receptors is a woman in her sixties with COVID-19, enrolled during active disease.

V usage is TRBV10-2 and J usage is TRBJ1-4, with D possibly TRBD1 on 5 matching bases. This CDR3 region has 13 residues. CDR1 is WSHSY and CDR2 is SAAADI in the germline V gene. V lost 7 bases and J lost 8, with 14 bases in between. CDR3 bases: TGCGCCAGCAAGGACAAGGAACTCGAAAAACTGTTTTTT. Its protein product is CASKDKELEKLFF.

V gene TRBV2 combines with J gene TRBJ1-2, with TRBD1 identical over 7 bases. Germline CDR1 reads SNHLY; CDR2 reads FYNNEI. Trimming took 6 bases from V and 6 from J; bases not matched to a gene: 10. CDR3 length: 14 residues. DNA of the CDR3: TGTGCCAGCAGCGATTACAGGGGTGGCGATGGCTACACCTTC. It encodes CASSDYRGGDGYTF.

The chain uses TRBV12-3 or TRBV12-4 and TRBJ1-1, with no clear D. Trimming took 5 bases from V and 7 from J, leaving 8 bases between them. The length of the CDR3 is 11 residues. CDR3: CASSSGLEAFF. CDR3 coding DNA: TGTGCCAGCAGTAGTGGCCTTGAAGCTTTCTTT.

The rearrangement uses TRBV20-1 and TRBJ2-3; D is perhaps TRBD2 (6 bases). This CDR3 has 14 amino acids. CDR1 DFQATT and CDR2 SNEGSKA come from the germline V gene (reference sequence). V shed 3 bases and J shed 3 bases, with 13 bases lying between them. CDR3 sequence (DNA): TGCAGTGCTAGTGCAGGTGGGGGGACAGATACGCAGTATTTT. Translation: CSASAGGGTDTQYF.

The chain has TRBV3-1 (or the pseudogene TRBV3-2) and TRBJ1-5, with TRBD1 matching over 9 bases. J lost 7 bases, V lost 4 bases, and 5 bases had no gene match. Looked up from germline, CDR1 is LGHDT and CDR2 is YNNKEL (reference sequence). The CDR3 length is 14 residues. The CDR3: CASSPYRGLQPQHF. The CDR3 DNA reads TGTGCCAGCAGCCCGTACAGGGGGCTCCAGCCCCAGCATTTT.

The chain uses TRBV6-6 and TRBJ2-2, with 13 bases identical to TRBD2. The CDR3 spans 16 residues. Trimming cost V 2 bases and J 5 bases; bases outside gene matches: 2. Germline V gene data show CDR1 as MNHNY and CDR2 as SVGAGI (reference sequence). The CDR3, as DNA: TGTGCCAGCAGTTACACGGGACTAGCGGGGACCGGGGAGCTGTTTTTT. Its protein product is CASSYTGLAGTGELFF.

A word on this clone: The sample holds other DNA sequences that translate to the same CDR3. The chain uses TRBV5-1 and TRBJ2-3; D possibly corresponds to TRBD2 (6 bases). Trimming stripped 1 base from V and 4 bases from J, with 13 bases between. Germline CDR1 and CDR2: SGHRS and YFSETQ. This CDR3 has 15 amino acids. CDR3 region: CASSLSGGAPDTQYF. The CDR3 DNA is TGCGCCAGCAGCTTGTCCGGCGGGGCCCCAGATACGCAGTATTTT.

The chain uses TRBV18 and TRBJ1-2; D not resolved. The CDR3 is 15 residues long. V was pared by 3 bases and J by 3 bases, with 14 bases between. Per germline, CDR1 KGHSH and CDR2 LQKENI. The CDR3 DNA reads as TGTGCCAGCTCACCGCCGCGAGGCCTAGACTATGGCTACACCTTC. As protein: CASSPPRGLDYGYTF.

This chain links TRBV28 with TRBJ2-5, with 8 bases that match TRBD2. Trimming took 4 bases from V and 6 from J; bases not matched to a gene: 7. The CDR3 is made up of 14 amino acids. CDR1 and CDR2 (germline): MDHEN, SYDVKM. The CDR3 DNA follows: TGTGCCAGCAGTTCCTGGACTAGCAGAAAGACCCAGTACTTC. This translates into CASSSWTSRKTQYF.

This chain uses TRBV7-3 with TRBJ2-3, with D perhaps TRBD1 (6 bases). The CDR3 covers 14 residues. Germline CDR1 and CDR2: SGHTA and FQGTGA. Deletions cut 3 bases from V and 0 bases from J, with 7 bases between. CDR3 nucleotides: TGTGCCAGCAGCTTGGACAGTAGCACAGATACGCAGTATTTT. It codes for CASSLDSSTDTQYF.

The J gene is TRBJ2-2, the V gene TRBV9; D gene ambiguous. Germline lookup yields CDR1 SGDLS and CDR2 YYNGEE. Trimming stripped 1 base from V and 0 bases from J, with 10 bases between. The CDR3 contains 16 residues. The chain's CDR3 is CASSVSHIPNTGELFF. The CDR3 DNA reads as TGTGCCAGCAGCGTATCCCACATCCCGAACACCGGGGAGCTGTTTTTT.

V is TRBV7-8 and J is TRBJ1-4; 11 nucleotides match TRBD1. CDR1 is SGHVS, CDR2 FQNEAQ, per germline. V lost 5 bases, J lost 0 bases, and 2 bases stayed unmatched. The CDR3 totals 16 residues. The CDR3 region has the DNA TGTGCCAGCAGCCGGACAGGGGGCGCAACTAATGAAAAACTGTTTTTT. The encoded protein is CASSRTGGATNEKLFF.